Below are 30 T cell receptor beta chains sequenced from a single sample in a study of blood T cell repertoires in COVID-19. The assay was immunoSEQ multiplex PCR, and TCRdb's table has in-frame clones only and misses some. The table includes approximately 30,000 clones, 91% detected once. Specimen: peripheral blood. Receptors originate from a human donor with active COVID-19. The donor label of this sample is uncertain.

This chain links TRBV30 with TRBJ2-1, with unresolved D. The V end was cut by 4 bases, the J end by 6 bases, with 7 bases between. CDR1 is GTSNPN and CDR2 is SVGIG in the germline V gene (reference sequence). This CDR3 is built from 11 residues. The CDR3 coding sequence is TGTGCCTGGACGGTTCTCAATGAGCAGTTCTTC. Encoded protein: CAWTVLNEQFF.

The rearrangement joins TRBV1 to TRBJ2-7; TRBD2, the table's D call, lacks a check against the DNA. TRBV1 is a recognized pseudogene. The CDR3 is 16 residues long. The CDR3 is CTSSQDADHPGDEQYF. The DNA for the CDR3 is TGCACCAGCAGCCAAGATGCGGACCACCCGGGGGACGAGCAGTACTTC.

This sequence joins TRBV5-4 and TRBJ2-5; the D gene is possibly TRBD1 (6 bases). This CDR3 has 14 amino acids. V was pared by 2 bases and J by 0 bases, with 8 bases between. Germline lookup yields CDR1 SGHNT and CDR2 YYREEE (reference sequence). The CDR3 region is CASSFGQHQETQYF. CDR3 DNA sequence: TGTGCCAGCAGCTTCGGACAGCACCAAGAGACCCAGTACTTC.

CDR3: CASTLTGFPRGTQYF. CDR3 nucleotide sequence: TGTGCCAGCACATTAACAGGGTTTCCTCGGGGTACGCAGTATTTT. V gene TRBV6-5 combines with J gene TRBJ2-3; a weak D match, TRBD1 (6 bases). Germline assignment: CDR1 MNHEY and CDR2 SVGAGI. This CDR3 comprises 15 residues. V lost 7 bases and J 8 bases, leaving 22 bases between the germline ends.

This CDR3 reads CASSQGGSGTGELFF. CDR3 sequence (DNA): TGCGCCAGCAGCCAAGGAGGTTCCGGCACCGGGGAGCTGTTTTTT. The V and J genes are TRBV4-3 and TRBJ2-2, with D unresolved. The CDR3 covers 15 residues. Per germline, CDR1 LGHNA and CDR2 YSLEER. Between the trimmed V and J ends, which lost 1 base and 4 bases, there was a span of 10 bases.

This clone was counted once. The rearrangement links TRBV7-8 to TRBJ1-1, with D maybe TRBD1 (6 bases). CDR1 and CDR2 from the germline V gene are SGHVS and FQNEAQ. Deletions cut 2 bases from V and 1 base from J, with 20 bases between. CDR3 length: 18 residues. Written as DNA, the CDR3 is TGTGCCAGCAGCTTAAACTCGGGGGGTAGCAGGGGGAACACTGAAGCTTTCTTT. Translated: CASSLNSGGSRGNTEAFF.

The chain has TRBV4-2 and TRBJ2-7; D is perhaps TRBD2 (6 bases). Germline CDR1 is LGHNA and CDR2 is YNFKEQ. The germline V and J ends were trimmed by 2 bases and 0 bases, with 14 bases remaining between them. CDR3 length: 16 amino acids. CDR3 sequence reads: CASSQLGTSSSYEQYF. The CDR3 DNA reads as TGTGCCAGCAGCCAACTCGGGACTTCCAGCTCCTACGAGCAGTACTTC.

The chain is built from TRBV9 and TRBJ2-7; possibly TRBD1 for D (5 bases). Germline V lookup: CDR1 SGDLS, CDR2 YYNGEE. The CDR3 covers 13 residues. V was shortened by 4 bases and J by 1 base, with 9 bases between the two germline ends. This CDR3 is CASSRSGSYEQYF. The CDR3 region has the DNA TGTGCCAGCAGCCGTTCAGGGTCCTACGAGCAGTACTTC.

The chain combines TRBV13 with TRBJ1-1, with TRBD1 matching over 7 bases. The CDR3 runs to 16 residues. The germline V gene encodes CDR1 PRHDT and CDR2 FYEKMQ (reference sequence). Trimming took 5 bases from V and 2 from J; bases not matched to a gene: 11. The CDR3 reads CASSPGTVISNTEAFF. The CDR3 DNA reads as TGTGCCAGCAGCCCCGGGACAGTGATTAGTAACACTGAAGCTTTCTTT. The full variable domain, with the rest looked up from reference TRBV13 and TRBJ1-1, is AAGVIQSPRHLIKEKRETATLKCYPIPRHDTVYWYQQGPGQDPQFLISFYEKMQSDKGSIPDRFSAQQFSDYHSELNMSSLELGDSALYFCASSPGTVISNTEAFFGQGTRLTVV.

This chain joins TRBV7-3 and TRBJ2-7; TRBD1 agrees at 9 bases. The CDR3 has 15 amino acids. Germline CDR1 and CDR2: SGHTA and FQGTGA. Trimming at V came to 5 bases and at J to 2 bases, leaving 7 bases not matched to a gene. DNA of the CDR3: TGTGCCAGCAGCAAAACCGGGACAGGGCCCTACGAGCAGTACTTC. Protein: CASSKTGTGPYEQYF.

This rearrangement joins TRBV12-3 or TRBV12-4 to TRBJ2-1, with D perhaps matching TRBD1 (5 bases). V lost 5 bases, J lost 10 bases, and 12 bases lay in between. CDR3 length: 12 residues. CDR3 in amino acids: CASSPWRTEQFF. The DNA of the CDR3 is TGTGCCAGCAGTCCTTGGCGGACAGAGCAGTTCTTC.

The genes are TRBV7-6 and TRBJ2-3; 9 nucleotides agree with TRBD1. Unmatched junction bases numbered 10, after V lost 2 bases and J lost 4 bases. This CDR3 is built from 17 residues. Germline lookup yields CDR1 SGHVS and CDR2 FNYEAQ. The CDR3 region has the DNA TGTGCCAGCAGCTTATTGGCCCAGACAGGGGGGGCAGATACGCAGTATTTT. It encodes CASSLLAQTGGADTQYF.

Notes on this clone: The junction departs from germline at one end; a sequencing error may be responsible. This chain joins TRBV6-5 and TRBJ2-7, with 9 bases identical to TRBD1. Germline V CDR1 and CDR2: MNHEY, SVGAGI. The CDR3 spans 14 residues. CDR3 protein: CASRPGTGSSEQYF. The CDR3 DNA reads TGTGCCAGCAGACCCGGGACAGGGTCCTCCGAGCAGTACTTC.

The chain recombines TRBV5-1 with TRBJ2-2; a possible D gene is TRBD2 (5 bases). The germline V gene has CDR1 SGHRS and CDR2 YFSETQ. This CDR3 has 15 residues. V was pared by 7 bases and J by 4 bases, with 17 bases between. The CDR3 reads CASSPGPEGTGELFF. As DNA, the CDR3 is TGCGCCAGCTCTCCGGGCCCCGAGGGCACCGGGGAGCTGTTTTTT.

The CDR3 protein is CSVESGLSDEQYF. In DNA, the CDR3 is TGCAGCGTTGAATCGGGACTATCCGACGAGCAGTACTTC. The gene calls are TRBV29-1 and TRBJ2-7; 7 positions agree with TRBD2. The V and J ends lost 2 bases and 5 bases, in that order; junction bases with no gene match: 6. The CDR3 has 13 residues. Per germline, CDR1 SQVTM and CDR2 ANQGSEA.

The chain recombines TRBV4-3 with TRBJ2-1; TRBD2 agrees at 14 bases. Germline loops: CDR1 LGHNA, CDR2 YSLEER. The CDR3 is made up of 16 amino acids. After removal of 0 bases from V and 8 bases from J, the junction contained 3 bases not matched to a gene. DNA for the CDR3: TGCGCCAGCAGCCAAGACGGACTAGCGGGAGGAGATGAGCAGTTCTTC. This gives the protein CASSQDGLAGGDEQFF.

The chain combines TRBV11-2 with TRBJ2-2, with D possibly matching TRBD2 (5 bases). The ends were cut back, 4 bases at V and 4 bases at J, with 16 bases in the middle. The CDR3 spans 16 residues. Germline CDR1 SGHAT, CDR2 FQNNGV. CDR3 residues: CASSSSQMRVTGELFF. CDR3 sequence (DNA): TGTGCCAGCAGCTCGTCCCAAATGAGGGTCACCGGGGAGCTGTTTTTT.

The chain couples TRBV19 to TRBJ2-1, with 7 bases identical to TRBD2. Germline V gene lookup returns CDR1 LNHDA and CDR2 SQIVND (reference sequence). This CDR3 region has 16 residues. The J segment lost 2 bases and the V segment lost 5 bases, leaving 9 bases of the junction unmatched. The CDR3 sequence: CASSFVPAGPYNEQFF. The CDR3 bases are TGTGCCAGTAGTTTCGTCCCAGCGGGGCCCTACAATGAGCAGTTCTTC.

J is TRBJ1-6 and V is TRBV14, with D perhaps matching TRBD1 (6 bases). Between the trimmed V and J ends, which lost 4 bases and 9 bases, there was a span of 13 bases. This CDR3 spans 14 amino acids. Looked up from germline, CDR1 is SGHDN and CDR2 is FVKESK. The CDR3 nucleotides are TGTGCCAGCAGCCTAACTACAGGGATTTCACCCCTCCACTTT. Amino acids: CASSLTTGISPLHF.

This chain joins TRBV6-2 or TRBV6-3 and TRBJ1-5; no clear D. The V gene's germline CDR1 is MNHEY and CDR2 SVGEGT. Trimming took 6 bases from V and 0 from J, leaving 12 bases between them. This CDR3 spans 15 amino acids. CDR3 coding DNA: TGTGCCAGCAGCCCCTCCTCGTATAGCAATCAGCCCCAGCATTTT. Translation: CASSPSSYSNQPQHF.

The genes are TRBV5-1 and TRBJ2-7; 10 bases agree with TRBD1. Looked up from germline, CDR1 is SGHRS and CDR2 is YFSETQ. The CDR3 covers 13 residues. V was clipped by 3 bases and J by 5 bases; unmatched bases: 2. CDR3 coding DNA: TGCGCCAGCAGCTCCGGGACAGGGGACGAGCAGTACTTC. It is translated as CASSSGTGDEQYF.

The rearrangement joins TRBV6-2 or TRBV6-3 to TRBJ2-7; TRBD1 aligns across 8 bases. V dropped 2 bases and J dropped 1; count of bases not matched to a gene: 7. Germline CDR1 MNHEY, CDR2 SVGEGT. The CDR3 runs 16 residues. CDR3 in DNA: TGTGCCAGCAGTTACCTCGGGACAGGAATATCCTACGAGCAGTACTTC. It codes for CASSYLGTGISYEQYF.

J is TRBJ2-6 and V is TRBV25-1, with TRBD1 matching over 11 bases. Germline V gene data show CDR1 as MGHDK and CDR2 as SYGVNS. The CDR3 has 16 amino acids. V was pared by 8 bases and J by 2 bases, with 5 bases of the junction left unmatched. The CDR3 nucleotides are TGTGCCAGCCCCGGACAGGGGGCTACTGGGGCCAACGTCCTGACTTTC. This sequence encodes CASPGQGATGANVLTF.

V usage is TRBV18 and J usage is TRBJ2-3, with TRBD1 matching over 8 bases. CDR1 is KGHSH and CDR2 is LQKENI in the germline V gene. The V segment lost 4 bases and the J segment 6 bases; nucleotides outside the gene matches: 21. The CDR3 has 19 residues. The CDR3 protein is CASSRGTGDITLALDTQYF. Here the CDR3 DNA reads TGTGCCAGCTCACGGGGGACAGGAGACATTACCCTCGCTTTGGATACGCAGTATTTT.

The chain employs TRBV5-8 and TRBJ2-2; D unresolved. CDR3 length: 15 residues. The germline V gene has CDR1 SGHTS and CDR2 YDEGEE. V was clipped by 2 bases and J by 2 bases, with 10 bases between them. In nucleotides, the CDR3 is TGTGCCAGCAGCTTATTCCTTCCTAACACCGGGGAGCTGTTTTTT. Protein sequence: CASSLFLPNTGELFF.

V gene TRBV7-2 combines with J gene TRBJ1-2, with 7 nucleotides matching TRBD1. V lost 6 bases to trimming and J lost 4 bases; unmatched junction nucleotides: 11. This CDR3 spans 15 amino acids. Germline V lookup: CDR1 SGHTA, CDR2 FQGNSA. Written as DNA, the CDR3 is TGTGCCAGCAGTCCGGGGGGGGGACAGAGCTATGGCTACACCTTC. It encodes CASSPGGGQSYGYTF.

This chain links TRBV10-3 with TRBJ1-3, with 9 positions matching TRBD1. Germline CDR1 and CDR2: ENHRY and SYGVKD. The V gene end was trimmed by 11 bases and the J gene end by 2 bases; junction bases not matched to a gene: 7. This CDR3 is 14 amino acids long. CDR3 loop: CAVMDRGAGNTIYF. The CDR3 DNA sequence: TGTGCCGTCATGGACAGGGGAGCTGGAAACACCATATATTTT.

The rearrangement joins TRBV5-4 to TRBJ2-3; 10 positions agree with TRBD2. The length of the CDR3 is 18 residues. Unmatched junction bases numbered 9, after V lost 0 bases and J lost 2 bases. The germline CDR1 and CDR2 sequences are SGHNT and YYREEE (reference sequence). The CDR3 nucleotides are TGTGCCAGCAGCTTGGATCATTTTAGCGGGGGGTTCACAGATACGCAGTATTTT. The encoded protein is CASSLDHFSGGFTDTQYF. Full variable domain (remainder filled in from reference TRBV5-4 and TRBJ2-3): ETGVTQSPTHLIKTRGQQVTLRCSSQSGHNTVSWYQQALGQGPQFIFQYYREEENGRGNFPPRFSGLQFPNYSSELNVNALELDDSALYLCASSLDHFSGGFTDTQYFGPGTRLTVL.

The chain has TRBV29-1 and TRBJ2-3; D is undetermined. With 4 bases removed from V and 2 bases from J, the gap between germline ends came to 10 bases. Germline V lookup: CDR1 SQVTM, CDR2 ANQGSEA. This CDR3 contains 13 residues. The CDR3 nucleotides are TGCAGCGTTGTAGGTCTAGACACAGATACGCAGTATTTT. This translates into CSVVGLDTDTQYF.

DNA for the CDR3: TGTGCCAGCAGCTTGGGACAGGGGGCGTACGAGCAGTACTTC. The encoded protein is CASSLGQGAYEQYF. The rearrangement links TRBV5-6 to TRBJ2-7; 10 nucleotides match TRBD1. The CDR3 contains 14 residues. V lost 0 bases, J lost 4 bases, and 1 base stayed unmatched. Per germline, CDR1 SGHDT and CDR2 YYEEEE.